These 11 T cell receptor beta chains originate from one sample sequenced in a study of blood T cell repertoires in COVID-19. Produced via immunoSEQ multiplex PCR; TCRdb's table is partial and in-frame only. Here the sample spans some 340,000 clones, 85% being singletons. Sequencing input: peripheral blood. Receptors originate from a woman aged 18-29 years with acute or convalescent COVID-19.

CDR3 in amino acids: CASSPTGTPTYEQYF. The DNA of the CDR3 is TGTGCCAGCAGCCCGACCGGGACACCGACCTACGAGCAGTACTTC. V is TRBV9 and J is TRBJ2-7; D is perhaps TRBD1 (6 bases). V dropped 4 bases and J dropped 2 bases, with 16 bases sitting between them. In germline, CDR1 is SGDLS, CDR2 YYNGEE. The CDR3 length is 15 residues.

The chain carries TRBV30 and TRBJ1-1; a possible D gene is TRBD1 (5 bases). The V end was cut by 0 bases, the J end by 5 bases, with 13 bases between. This CDR3 region has 14 residues. Germline V gives CDR1 GTSNPN, CDR2 SVGIG (reference sequence). As DNA, the CDR3 is TGTGCCTGGAGTGTTGGGGCAGGGTGGACTGAAGCTTTCTTT. Protein: CAWSVGAGWTEAFF.

The V call is TRBV9, the J call TRBJ2-5, with 8 nucleotides matching TRBD2. The CDR3 length is 16 residues. With V trimmed by 0 bases and J by 3 bases, 7 bases remained unmatched. Germline CDR1 and CDR2: SGDLS and YYNGEE. CDR3 sequence reads: CASSVAGGLAEETQYF. The CDR3 DNA reads TGTGCCAGCAGCGTAGCCGGCGGACTAGCAGAAGAGACCCAGTACTTC.

This clone occurred once. The chain links TRBV11-2 to TRBJ1-4, with D perhaps matching TRBD1 (5 bases). Germline CDR1 and CDR2: SGHAT and FQNNGV. The CDR3 is made up of 14 amino acids. Trimming took off 7 bases at V and 0 bases at J, with 9 bases between the two ends. The CDR3 region has the DNA TGTGCCAGCACCAGGGAGGCAACTAATGAAAAACTGTTTTTT. Its translation is CASTREATNEKLFF.

The CDR3: CSVETDPTGVEQYF. The CDR3 DNA is TGCAGCGTCGAGACAGACCCGACCGGAGTCGAGCAGTACTTC. The gene calls are TRBV29-1 and TRBJ2-7, with D maybe TRBD1 (5 bases). V was shortened by 6 bases and J by 6 bases, with 21 bases between the two germline ends. The germline CDR1 and CDR2 sequences are SQVTM and ANQGSEA. The CDR3 is made up of 14 amino acids.

V is TRBV9 and J is TRBJ1-2; 11 bases fit TRBD1. The CDR3 length is 15 residues. The V gene's germline CDR1 is SGDLS and CDR2 YYNGEE. J gave up 4 bases and V 3 bases, and 5 bases lay outside the gene matches. This CDR3 reads CASSARDRGSYGYTF. For the CDR3, the DNA is TGTGCCAGCAGCGCCCGGGACAGGGGGTCCTATGGCTACACCTTC.

The rearrangement joins TRBV9 to TRBJ2-5; D may be TRBD1 (5 bases). The CDR3 sequence is 14 residues long. The germline V gene encodes CDR1 SGDLS and CDR2 YYNGEE. V dropped 3 bases and J dropped 0 bases, with 9 bases sitting between them. CDR3 sequence: CASSGGQNQETQYF. The CDR3 DNA reads as TGTGCCAGCAGCGGCGGACAAAACCAAGAGACCCAGTACTTC.

The chain is built from TRBV30 and TRBJ2-7; possibly TRBD1 for D (6 bases). V lost 0 bases and J 4 bases, leaving 10 bases between the germline ends. This CDR3 is built from 13 residues. CDR1 is GTSNPN and CDR2 is SVGIG in the germline V gene (reference sequence). This CDR3 is CAWSVRGHYEQYF. The DNA of the CDR3 is TGTGCCTGGAGTGTACGGGGACATTACGAGCAGTACTTC.

V is TRBV2 and J is TRBJ2-5; 12 bases match TRBD1. Germline V lookup: CDR1 SNHLY, CDR2 FYNNEI. The CDR3 sequence is 15 residues long. Trimming took 7 bases from V and 4 from J; bases not matched to a gene: 7. CDR3 amino acids: CASKSRDRGRETQYF. DNA for the CDR3: TGTGCCAGCAAAAGCCGGGACAGGGGGCGAGAGACCCAGTACTTC.

The chain combines TRBV18 with TRBJ1-5; D is perhaps TRBD1 (6 bases). This CDR3 spans 15 amino acids. V shed 6 bases and J shed 3 bases, with 15 bases lying between them. Germline V gene data show CDR1 as KGHSH and CDR2 as LQKENI. CDR3 amino acids: CASSETGGYNQPQHF. CDR3 nucleotide sequence: TGTGCCAGCTCGGAGACAGGCGGATACAATCAGCCCCAGCATTTT.

V and J are TRBV7-9 and TRBJ2-7; D may be TRBD2 (5 bases). Germline V gene lookup returns CDR1 SEHNR and CDR2 FQNEAQ (reference sequence). The ends were cut back, 3 bases at V and 4 bases at J, with 7 bases in the middle. The CDR3 has 12 residues. As DNA, the CDR3 is TGTGCCAGCAGCTTCGGGGAATACGAGCAGTACTTC. Its translation is CASSFGEYEQYF.